The 14 T cell receptor beta chains presented below share a single source sample, sequenced in a study of blood T cell repertoires in COVID-19. TCRdb's copy holds only in-frame clones and misses some; the assay was immunoSEQ multiplex PCR. Seen here are 300,000 to 350,000 clones, 80% to 90% observed once, and the top ten hold just over 9.5%. The sequenced sample was peripheral blood. Receptors were obtained from a man aged 30 to 45 with COVID-19, enrolled during active disease.

This sequence joins TRBV3-1 (or the pseudogene TRBV3-2) and TRBJ2-4; 12 bases are shared with TRBD2. Trimming took 1 base from V and 5 from J; bases not matched to a gene: 12. This CDR3 is 19 amino acids long. CDR1 is LGHDT and CDR2 is YNNKEL in the germline V gene (reference sequence). The CDR3 region has the DNA TGTGCCAGCAGCCAAGGCCTAGCGGGGGGGCTAACCTCCCAAAACATTCAGTACTTC. It encodes CASSQGLAGGLTSQNIQYF.

The chain recombines TRBV7-2 with TRBJ2-7; possibly TRBD2 for D (6 bases). The CDR3 spans 16 residues. Trimming stripped 1 base from V and 3 bases from J, with 16 bases between. Germline CDR1 is SGHTA and CDR2 is FQGNSA. The CDR3 loop reads CASSLGAGIGYYEQYF. The CDR3 DNA sequence: TGTGCCAGCAGCTTAGGGGCGGGGATAGGATACTACGAGCAGTACTTC.

This clone was observed a single time. The gene calls are TRBV3-1 (or the pseudogene TRBV3-2) and TRBJ1-2, with 9 bases that match TRBD1. CDR3 length: 15 amino acids. Losses at the gene ends were 1 base for V and 7 bases for J; bases not matched to a gene: 7. Germline V gene lookup returns CDR1 LGHDT and CDR2 YNNKEL (reference sequence). CDR3 in DNA: TGTGCCAGCAGCCAAGCTCCGACAGGGGGAAGTGGCTACACCTTC. Translating it yields CASSQAPTGGSGYTF.

This clone appeared once. The sample contains more than one DNA sequence encoding this CDR3. This rearrangement joins TRBV11-2 to TRBJ1-1; D is unclear. The CDR3 loop spans 13 amino acids. V was clipped by 2 bases and J by 1 base, with 5 bases between them. The germline CDR1 and CDR2 sequences are SGHAT and FQNNGV. The CDR3 region has the DNA TGTGCCAGCAGCTTAACGGGGAACACTGAAGCTTTCTTT. It yields the protein CASSLTGNTEAFF.

V and J are TRBV28 and TRBJ2-7; TRBD1 matches 12 bases. CDR3 length equals 14 residues. Per the germline V gene, CDR1 is MDHEN and CDR2 is SYDVKM. Trimming cost V 6 bases and J 6 bases; bases outside gene matches: 6. The CDR3 protein is CASRGTGGAVEQYF. The CDR3 DNA reads as TGTGCCAGCAGAGGGACAGGGGGCGCGGTCGAGCAGTACTTC.

The chain links TRBV2 to TRBJ2-7; 8 nucleotides agree with TRBD1. The CDR3 runs 13 residues. The germline gives CDR1 SNHLY, CDR2 FYNNEI. V was pared by 4 bases and J by 5 bases, with 4 bases of the junction left unmatched. This CDR3 is CASSGQGINEQYF. CDR3 nucleotide sequence: TGTGCCAGCAGTGGACAGGGGATAAACGAGCAGTACTTC.

V gene TRBV6-1 combines with J gene TRBJ2-1; the D gene is possibly TRBD2 (5 bases). The germline gives CDR1 MNHNS, CDR2 SASEGT. V was clipped by 0 bases and J by 8 bases, with 17 bases between them. There are 16 residues in the CDR3. This CDR3 is CASSEAGRPPQDEQFF. Here the CDR3 DNA reads TGTGCCAGCAGTGAAGCGGGGAGACCACCCCAGGATGAGCAGTTCTTC.

This clone was seen a handful of times. The chain links TRBV7-8 to TRBJ1-6; no firm D call. Per germline, CDR1 SGHVS and CDR2 FQNEAQ. The CDR3 loop spans 15 amino acids. Trimming removed 0 bases from V and 4 bases from J, with 7 bases in between. The CDR3 sequence is CASSLAQQYNSPLHF. The CDR3 coding sequence is TGTGCCAGCAGCTTAGCGCAACAGTATAATTCACCCCTCCACTTT. Full variable domain (remainder filled in from reference TRBV7-8 and TRBJ1-6): GAGVSQSPRYKVAKRGQDVALRCDPISGHVSLFWYQQALGQGPEFLTYFQNEAQLDKSGLPSDRFFAERPEGSVSTLKIQRTQQEDSAVYLCASSLAQQYNSPLHFGNGTRLTVT.

This chain's CDR3 is CASSAIKRGLASPPHEQYF. For the CDR3, the DNA is TGTGCCAGCAGTGCGATAAAGAGGGGACTAGCGTCGCCTCCCCACGAGCAGTACTTC. J is TRBJ2-7 and V is TRBV28; 10 bases line up with TRBD2. Germline trimming cut 5 bases from V and 5 bases from J; bases unmatched to any gene: 21. From germline, CDR1 is MDHEN and CDR2 SYDVKM. The CDR3 length is 19 residues.

V gene TRBV7-2 combines with J gene TRBJ2-7, with 11 nucleotides matching TRBD2. There are 17 residues in the CDR3. The J segment lost 9 bases and the V segment lost 5 bases, leaving 18 bases of the junction unmatched. CDR1 and CDR2 from the germline V gene are SGHTA and FQGNSA. CDR3 loop: CASSPTSSGGAWNGQYF. CDR3 coding DNA: TGTGCCAGCAGCCCCACTAGTAGCGGGGGGGCGTGGAATGGGCAGTACTTC.

The genes are TRBV19 and TRBJ2-6; D uncertain. Germline CDR1 reads LNHDA; CDR2 reads SQIVND (reference sequence). The ends were cut back, 3 bases at V and 1 base at J, with 13 bases in the middle. The CDR3 length is 17 residues. The CDR3 protein is CASSIFVVVSGANVLTF. The CDR3 nucleotides read TGTGCCAGTAGTATTTTCGTTGTAGTTTCTGGGGCCAACGTCCTGACTTTC.

The rearrangement joins TRBV5-8 to TRBJ2-5, with D possibly being TRBD1 (6 bases). V lost 4 bases and J lost 0, with 13 bases in between. The CDR3 extends over 15 amino acids. Germline values: CDR1 SGHTS, CDR2 YDEGEE. CDR3 region: CASSPGNRDQETQYF. In DNA form, the CDR3 reads TGTGCCAGCAGCCCGGGGAACAGGGACCAAGAGACCCAGTACTTC.

V gene TRBV6-1 combines with J gene TRBJ1-2, with TRBD1 identical over 7 bases. CDR1 MNHNS and CDR2 SASEGT come from the germline V gene. Trimming removed 2 bases from V and 8 bases from J; junction bases left unmatched: 14. The CDR3 length is 16 residues. This CDR3 reads CASSELRPDRAKGYTF. The CDR3 bases are TGTGCCAGCAGTGAACTTCGTCCCGACAGGGCAAAGGGCTACACCTTC.

The chain combines TRBV5-1 with TRBJ1-2; no reliable D call. Between the trimmed V and J ends, which lost 0 bases and 6 bases, there was a span of 12 bases. CDR1 is SGHRS, CDR2 YFSETQ, per germline. The CDR3 sequence is 14 residues long. As DNA, the CDR3 is TGCGCCAGCAGCTTGGGGCAGGTGGTTGATGGCTACACCTTC. Translation: CASSLGQVVDGYTF. Based on the CDR3 plus reference TRBV5-1 and TRBJ1-2, the full variable domain is KAGVTQTPRYLIKTRGQQVTLSCSPISGHRSVSWYQQTPGQGLQFLFEYFSETQRNKGNFPGRFSGRQFSNSRSEMNVSTLELGDSALYLCASSLGQVVDGYTFGSGTRLTVV.